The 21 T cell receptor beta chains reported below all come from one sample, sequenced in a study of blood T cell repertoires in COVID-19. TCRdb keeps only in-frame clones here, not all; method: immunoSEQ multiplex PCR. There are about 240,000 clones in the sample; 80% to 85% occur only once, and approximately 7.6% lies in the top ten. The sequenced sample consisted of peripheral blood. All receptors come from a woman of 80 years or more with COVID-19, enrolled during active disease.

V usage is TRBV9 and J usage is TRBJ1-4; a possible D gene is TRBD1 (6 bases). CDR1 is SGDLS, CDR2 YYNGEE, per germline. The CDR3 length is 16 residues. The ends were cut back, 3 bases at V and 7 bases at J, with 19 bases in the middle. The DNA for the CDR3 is TGTGCCAGCAGCGAGGCCCCCGGACAGAAGGCTGAAAAACTGTTTTTT. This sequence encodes CASSEAPGQKAEKLFF.

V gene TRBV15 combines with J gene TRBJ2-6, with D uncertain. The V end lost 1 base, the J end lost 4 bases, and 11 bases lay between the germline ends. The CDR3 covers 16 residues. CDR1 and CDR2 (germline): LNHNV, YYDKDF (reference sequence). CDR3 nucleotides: TGTGCCACCAGCAGAGGACTCGATCCCGGGGCCAACGTCCTGACTTTC. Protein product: CATSRGLDPGANVLTF.

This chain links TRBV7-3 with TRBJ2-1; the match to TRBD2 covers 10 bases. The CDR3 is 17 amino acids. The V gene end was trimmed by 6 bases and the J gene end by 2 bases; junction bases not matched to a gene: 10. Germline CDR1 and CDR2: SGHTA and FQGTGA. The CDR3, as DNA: TGTGCCAGCAGACAAGGAGGAACTAGCGGGACCTACAATGAGCAGTTCTTC. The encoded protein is CASRQGGTSGTYNEQFF.

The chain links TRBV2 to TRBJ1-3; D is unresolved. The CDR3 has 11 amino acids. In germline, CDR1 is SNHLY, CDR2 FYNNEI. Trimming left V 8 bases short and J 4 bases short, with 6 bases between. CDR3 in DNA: TGTGCCAGCGCCCAGGGAAACACCATATATTTT. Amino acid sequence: CASAQGNTIYF.

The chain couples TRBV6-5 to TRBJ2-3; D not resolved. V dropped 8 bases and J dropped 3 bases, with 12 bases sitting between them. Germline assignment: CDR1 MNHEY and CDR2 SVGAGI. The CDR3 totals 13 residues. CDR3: CASVARRTDTQYF. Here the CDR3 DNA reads TGTGCCAGCGTGGCCCGCCGAACAGATACGCAGTATTTT.

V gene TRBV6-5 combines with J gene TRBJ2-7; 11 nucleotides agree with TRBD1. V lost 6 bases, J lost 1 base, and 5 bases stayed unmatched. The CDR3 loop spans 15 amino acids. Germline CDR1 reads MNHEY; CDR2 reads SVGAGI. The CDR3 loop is CASRVRDRGSYEQYF. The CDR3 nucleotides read TGTGCCAGCAGGGTCCGGGACAGGGGGTCCTACGAGCAGTACTTC.

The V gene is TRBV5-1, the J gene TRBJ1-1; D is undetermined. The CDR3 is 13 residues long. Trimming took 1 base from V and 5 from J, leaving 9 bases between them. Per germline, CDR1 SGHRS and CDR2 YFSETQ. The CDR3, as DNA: TGCGCCAGCAGCTTGCGGGGAAGAACTGAAGCTTTCTTT. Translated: CASSLRGRTEAFF.

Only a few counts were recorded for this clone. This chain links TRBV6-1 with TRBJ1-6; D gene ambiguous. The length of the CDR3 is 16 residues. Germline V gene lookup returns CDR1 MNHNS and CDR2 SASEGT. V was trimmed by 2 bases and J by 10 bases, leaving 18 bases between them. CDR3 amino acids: CASSEIKKGAKSPLHF. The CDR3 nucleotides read TGTGCCAGCAGTGAAATAAAGAAGGGAGCAAAATCACCCCTCCACTTT.

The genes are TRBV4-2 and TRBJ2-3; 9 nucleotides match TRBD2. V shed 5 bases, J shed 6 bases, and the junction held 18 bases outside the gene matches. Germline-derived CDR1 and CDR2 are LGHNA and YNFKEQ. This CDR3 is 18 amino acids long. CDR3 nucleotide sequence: TGTGCCAGCAGCGTCGAAGCGGGAGGCCTTGGTTGGGGTGATACGCAGTATTTT. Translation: CASSVEAGGLGWGDTQYF.

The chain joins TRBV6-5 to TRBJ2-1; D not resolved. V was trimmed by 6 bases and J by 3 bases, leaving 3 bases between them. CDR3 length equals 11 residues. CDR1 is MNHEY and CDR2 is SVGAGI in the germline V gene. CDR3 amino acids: CASSLYNEQFF. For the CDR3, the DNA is TGTGCCAGCAGCCTCTACAATGAGCAGTTCTTC.

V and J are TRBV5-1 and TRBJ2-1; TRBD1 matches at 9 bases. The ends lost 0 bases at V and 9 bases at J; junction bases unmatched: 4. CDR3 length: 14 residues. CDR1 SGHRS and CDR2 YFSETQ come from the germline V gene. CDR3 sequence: CASSLAGQGTEQFF. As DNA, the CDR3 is TGCGCCAGCAGCTTGGCCGGACAGGGGACTGAGCAGTTCTTC.

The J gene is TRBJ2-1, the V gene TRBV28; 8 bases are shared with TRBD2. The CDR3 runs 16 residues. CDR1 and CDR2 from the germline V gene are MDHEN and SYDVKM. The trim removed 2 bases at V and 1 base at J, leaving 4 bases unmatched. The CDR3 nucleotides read TGTGCCAGCAGTTTACGGGCTAGCGGGTCCTACAATGAGCAGTTCTTC. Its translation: CASSLRASGSYNEQFF.

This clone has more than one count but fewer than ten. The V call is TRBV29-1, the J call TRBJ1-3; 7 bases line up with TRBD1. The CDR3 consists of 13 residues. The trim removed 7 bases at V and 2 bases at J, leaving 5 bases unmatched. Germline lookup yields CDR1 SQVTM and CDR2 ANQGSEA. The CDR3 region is CSGGTAPGNTIYF. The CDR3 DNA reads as TGCAGCGGGGGGACAGCCCCTGGAAACACCATATATTTT. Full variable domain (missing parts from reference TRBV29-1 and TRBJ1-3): SAVISQKPSRDICQRGTSLTIQCQVDSQVTMMFWYRQQPGQSLTLIATANQGSEATYESGFVIDKFPISRPNLTFSTLTVSNMSPEDSSIYLCSGGTAPGNTIYFGEGSWLTVV.

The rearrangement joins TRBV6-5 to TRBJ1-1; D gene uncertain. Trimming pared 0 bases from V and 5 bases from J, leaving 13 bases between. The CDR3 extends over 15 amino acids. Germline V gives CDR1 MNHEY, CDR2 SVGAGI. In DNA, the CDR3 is TGTGCCAGCAGTTACTCGCGCAGCGGGCTGACTGAAGCTTTCTTT. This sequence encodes CASSYSRSGLTEAFF.

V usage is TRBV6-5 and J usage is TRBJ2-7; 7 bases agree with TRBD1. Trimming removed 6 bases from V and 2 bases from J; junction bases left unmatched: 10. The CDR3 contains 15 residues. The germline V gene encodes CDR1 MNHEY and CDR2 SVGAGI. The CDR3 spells CASRPLTGATYEQYF. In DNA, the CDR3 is TGTGCCAGCAGACCCCTCACAGGGGCCACCTACGAGCAGTACTTC.

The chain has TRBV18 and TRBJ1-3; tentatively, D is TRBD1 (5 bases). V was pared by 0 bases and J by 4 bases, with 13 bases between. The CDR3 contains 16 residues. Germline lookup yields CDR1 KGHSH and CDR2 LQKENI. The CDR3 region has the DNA TGTGCCAGCTCACCACCGCAGGGCCGGGAGGGAAACACCATATATTTT. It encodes CASSPPQGREGNTIYF.

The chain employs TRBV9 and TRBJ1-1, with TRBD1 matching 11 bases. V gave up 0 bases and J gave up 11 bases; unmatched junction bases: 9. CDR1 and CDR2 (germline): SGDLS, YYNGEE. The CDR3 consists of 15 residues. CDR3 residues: CASSVDGTGGEVAFF. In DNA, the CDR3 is TGTGCCAGCAGCGTAGACGGGACAGGGGGTGAAGTCGCTTTCTTT.

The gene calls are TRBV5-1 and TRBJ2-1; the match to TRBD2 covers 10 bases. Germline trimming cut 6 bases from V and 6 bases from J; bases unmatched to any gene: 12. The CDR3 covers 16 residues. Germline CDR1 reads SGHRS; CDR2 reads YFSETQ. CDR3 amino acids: CASNLGLAGVGNEQFF. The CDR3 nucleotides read TGCGCCAGCAATTTAGGGCTAGCGGGAGTGGGCAATGAGCAGTTCTTC.

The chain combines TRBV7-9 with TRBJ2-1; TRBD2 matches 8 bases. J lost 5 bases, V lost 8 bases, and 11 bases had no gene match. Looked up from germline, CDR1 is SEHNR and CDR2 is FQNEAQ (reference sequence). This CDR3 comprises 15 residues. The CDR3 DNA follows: TGTGCCAGCTTCCGGGGTAGCGGGATAGACAATGAGCAGTTCTTC. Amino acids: CASFRGSGIDNEQFF. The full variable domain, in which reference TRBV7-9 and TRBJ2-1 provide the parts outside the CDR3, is DTGVSQNPRHKITKRGQNVTFRCDPISEHNRLYWYRQTLGQGPEFLTYFQNEAQLEKSRLLSDRFSAERPKGSFSTLEIQRTEQGDSAMYLCASFRGSGIDNEQFFGPGTRLTVL.

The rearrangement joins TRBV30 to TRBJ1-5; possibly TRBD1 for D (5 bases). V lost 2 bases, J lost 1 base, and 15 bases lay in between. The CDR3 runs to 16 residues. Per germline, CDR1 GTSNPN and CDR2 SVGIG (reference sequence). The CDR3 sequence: CAWSRRGGQSNQPQHF. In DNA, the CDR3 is TGTGCCTGGAGTCGTAGGGGAGGTCAGAGCAATCAGCCCCAGCATTTT. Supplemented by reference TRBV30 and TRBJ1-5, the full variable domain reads SQTIHQWPATLVQPVGSPLSLECTVEGTSNPNLYWYRQAAGRGLQLLFYSVGIGQISSEVPQNLSASRPQDRQFILSSKKLLLSDSGFYLCAWSRRGGQSNQPQHFGDGTRLSIL.

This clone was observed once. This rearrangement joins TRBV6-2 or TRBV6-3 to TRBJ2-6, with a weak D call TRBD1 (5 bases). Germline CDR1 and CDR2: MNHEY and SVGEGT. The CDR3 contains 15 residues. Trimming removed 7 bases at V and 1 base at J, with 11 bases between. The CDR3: CASNPTGSGANVLTF. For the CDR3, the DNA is TGTGCCAGCAACCCTACAGGTTCTGGGGCCAACGTCCTGACTTTC.